This T cell receptor beta chain appears in the sequencing data of a study of T cells after yellow fever vaccination. Study-wide points: Though it reached lower strength, the secondary response hit its peak faster, day 5 versus 15.

The CDR3 runs 13 residues. The V and J ends lost 7 bases and 10 bases, in that order; junction bases with no gene match: 9. This clonotype was observed a handful of times. The antigen is unknown. TCRdb called the 5' RACE reads again in MiXCR, with one record for every CDR3 protein. The table lists 300,000 to 450,000 distinct CDR3 sequences, roughly 8.3% of them singletons. The sequenced sample was PBMCs, obtained more than 35 days after the first yellow fever vaccination. The chain combines TRBV12-3 or TRBV12-4 with TRBJ2-1, with TRBD2 matching over 8 bases. The receptor was isolated from a young man who received the YFV17D yellow fever vaccine. As DNA, the CDR3 is TGTGCCAGCAAACCGGGGGGGCCAGGCGAGCAGTTCTTC. It codes for CASKPGGPGEQFF.